What follows describes a single TCR beta chain. The data stem from a study of cytomegalovirus exposure and HLA in healthy donors. Researchers ran the PCR with 60 Vbeta and 13 Jbeta primers. Repertoires were generated with immunoSEQ multiplex PCR, while TCRdb's copy carries only in-frame clones and drops some. The sample holds more than 40,000 clones. CDR1 and CDR2 (germline): LNHDA, SQIVND (reference sequence). The V and J ends lost 3 bases and 4 bases respectively, with 12 bases between them. The CDR3 spans 15 residues. Sequencing used PBMCs. This TCR was recovered from a woman aged 40 to 55 in good health and CMV-seronegative. The genes are TRBV19 and TRBJ2-2, with D tentatively TRBD1 (5 bases). Written as DNA, the CDR3 is TGTGCCAGTAGTATGTTTAGACAGCTCACCGGGGAGCTGTTTTTT. Residues: CASSMFRQLTGELFF.